This T cell receptor beta chain was documented in a study of blood T cell repertoires in COVID-19. Study background: Acute-phase and convalescent COVID-19 samples originated in the United States, Italy and Spain.

In the authors' workflow: Reference gene primers were amplified, and this amplification served to estimate nucleated cell counts. Repertoires were generated with immunoSEQ multiplex PCR, while TCRdb's copy carries only in-frame clones and drops some. D and trimming were read from the DNA, whereas the V and J calls and clone size are those reported in that table. This table has 120,000 or so clones, less than 90% appearing once. The trim removed 3 bases at V and 3 bases at J, leaving 3 bases unmatched. The CDR3 is 14 residues long. Germline V CDR1 and CDR2: SGDLS, YYNGEE. The sequence came from a man older than 75 with active or convalescent COVID-19. Sequenced sample: peripheral blood. J is TRBJ2-3 and V is TRBV9; 8 positions agree with TRBD2. In DNA, the CDR3 is TGTGCCAGCAGCGCGGGACTAGGGACAGATACGCAGTATTTT. Translating it yields CASSAGLGTDTQYF. Full variable domain (remainder filled in from reference TRBV9 and TRBJ2-3): DSGVTQTPKHLITATGQRVTLRCSPRSGDLSVYWYQQSLDQGLQFLIQYYNGEERAKGNILERFSAQQFPDLHSELNLSSLELGDSALYFCASSAGLGTDTQYFGPGTRLTVL.